A single sample is the source of the 28 T cell receptor beta chains below, sequenced in a study of glioma-infiltrating T cells after dendritic cell vaccination. The time point denotes: after dendritic cell vaccination, including at tumor progression/relapse. Only in-frame clones appear in the TCRdb table, and some are missing; sequencing was by immunoSEQ multiplex PCR. The profile shows more than 70,000 clones, 87% of them singletons. Sequencing used blood, obtained after dendritic cell vaccination. All receptors derive from a human donor with glioblastoma.

The rearrangement joins TRBV7-2 to TRBJ2-1; D might be TRBD2 (6 bases). Trimming pared 5 bases from V and 1 base from J, leaving 15 bases between. The CDR3 is 16 residues long. CDR1 SGHTA and CDR2 FQGNSA come from the germline V gene. In DNA, the CDR3 is TGTGCCAGCAGCCGGAGCGGGTCGCCATCCTACAATGAGCAGTTCTTC. Its protein is CASSRSGSPSYNEQFF.

This rearrangement joins TRBV10-3 to TRBJ2-7; TRBD1 aligns across 7 bases. CDR3 size: 15 residues. J gave up 5 bases and V 7 bases, and 14 bases lay outside the gene matches. From germline, CDR1 is ENHRY and CDR2 SYGVKD. CDR3 sequence: CAITALGGGGHEQYF. CDR3 nucleotides: TGTGCCATCACGGCGCTAGGGGGCGGCGGCCACGAGCAGTACTTC.

The chain couples TRBV5-6 to TRBJ2-1; tentatively, D is TRBD2 (6 bases). Germline V CDR1 and CDR2: SGHDT, YYEEEE. V gave up 2 bases and J gave up 9 bases, with 18 bases separating them. CDR3 length: 15 residues. The CDR3 loop reads CASSFNRGWGGEQFF. For the CDR3, the DNA is TGTGCCAGCAGCTTCAATCGCGGGTGGGGAGGTGAGCAGTTCTTC.

The CDR3, as DNA: TGTGCCAGTAGTAGTACAAGGGGCCATGACATTCAGTACTTC. Protein: CASSSTRGHDIQYF. The rearrangement uses TRBV19 and TRBJ2-4, with TRBD1 as a possible D gene (5 bases). From germline, CDR1 is LNHDA and CDR2 SQIVND (reference sequence). V was clipped by 4 bases and J by 8 bases, with 15 bases between them. This CDR3 is 14 amino acids long.

V and J are TRBV2 and TRBJ2-3, with D uncertain. Germline V CDR1 and CDR2: SNHLY, FYNNEI. The CDR3 spans 15 residues. The V and J ends lost 3 bases and 6 bases respectively, with 16 bases between them. The CDR3 bases are TGTGCCAGCAGTGATCCCGGTCGGGTATCGGATACGCAGTATTTT. Translation: CASSDPGRVSDTQYF.

The chain combines TRBV5-6 with TRBJ1-4, with 11 bases matching TRBD1. The V gene end was trimmed by 4 bases and the J gene end by 10 bases; junction bases not matched to a gene: 6. The germline CDR1 and CDR2 sequences are SGHDT and YYEEEE. The CDR3 is 14 residues long. DNA of the CDR3: TGTGCCAGCAGCCTGACAGGGACAGGGGGAAAACTGTTTTTT. Encoded protein: CASSLTGTGGKLFF.

In its sample, this clone was seen a few times. V gene TRBV28 combines with J gene TRBJ2-2, with TRBD2 identical over 13 bases. V lost 5 bases to trimming and J lost 7 bases; unmatched junction nucleotides: 7. Germline assignment: CDR1 MDHEN and CDR2 SYDVKM. CDR3 length: 16 amino acids. CDR3 protein: CASSPRTSGSIGELFF. The DNA for the CDR3 is TGTGCCAGCAGTCCACGGACTAGCGGGAGTATCGGGGAGCTGTTTTTT.

The rearrangement joins TRBV5-1 to TRBJ1-1; 10 bases agree with TRBD1. The trim removed 4 bases at V and 8 bases at J, leaving 11 bases unmatched. From germline, CDR1 is SGHRS and CDR2 YFSETQ. This CDR3 has 15 residues. CDR3 loop: CASSRDGTGEKEAFF. The DNA for the CDR3 is TGCGCCAGCAGCCGGGATGGGACAGGGGAGAAGGAAGCTTTCTTT.

This clone showed up just a few times. The chain employs TRBV5-8 and TRBJ1-1; 12 bases match TRBD1. The V and J ends lost 3 bases and 11 bases, in that order; junction bases with no gene match: 2. The CDR3 spans 12 residues. Germline CDR1 is SGHTS and CDR2 is YDEGEE. CDR3 amino acids: CASSWGQGAAFF. The CDR3 coding sequence is TGTGCCAGCAGCTGGGGACAGGGGGCGGCTTTCTTT.

This chain joins TRBV10-1 and TRBJ2-7, with D perhaps TRBD1 (5 bases). The V and J ends lost 6 bases and 1 base respectively, with 13 bases between them. The germline V gene has CDR1 WNHNN and CDR2 SYGVQD (reference sequence). This CDR3 spans 14 amino acids. The CDR3 sequence: CASSKDTNSYEQYF. The DNA for the CDR3 is TGCGCCAGCAGCAAGGACACTAATTCCTACGAGCAGTACTTC.

The gene calls are TRBV10-1 and TRBJ2-7; the D gene is possibly TRBD1 (5 bases). Trimming took off 5 bases at V and 5 bases at J, with 16 bases between the two ends. The CDR3 is 14 residues long. Germline CDR1 and CDR2: WNHNN and SYGVQD (reference sequence). The CDR3: CASSSTGAPNEQYF. Here the CDR3 DNA reads TGCGCCAGCAGTTCAACAGGTGCTCCCAACGAGCAGTACTTC.

The CDR3 loop is CASSLRASGNTIYF. CDR3 sequence (DNA): TGTGCCAGCAGCCTGAGGGCATCGGGAAACACCATATATTTT. The chain has TRBV6-5 and TRBJ1-3; D is undetermined. CDR1 is MNHEY and CDR2 is SVGAGI in the germline V gene. V dropped 6 bases and J dropped 4 bases, with 13 bases sitting between them. The CDR3 totals 14 residues.

A single count supports this clone. The chain uses TRBV5-1 and TRBJ2-7; the D gene is possibly TRBD1 (6 bases). Germline V gene data show CDR1 as SGHRS and CDR2 as YFSETQ. The CDR3 contains 14 residues. V was clipped by 4 bases and J by 4 bases, with 15 bases between them. The CDR3 DNA reads as TGCGCCAGCAGCCCTTTGACAGGAGTGTACGAGCAGTACTTC. Protein sequence: CASSPLTGVYEQYF. The whole variable domain, filled in from reference TRBV5-1 and TRBJ2-7, reads KAGVTQTPRYLIKTRGQQVTLSCSPISGHRSVSWYQQTPGQGLQFLFEYFSETQRNKGNFPGRFSGRQFSNSRSEMNVSTLELGDSALYLCASSPLTGVYEQYFGPGTRLTVT.

The genes are TRBV7-2 and TRBJ2-5; 13 nucleotides agree with TRBD2. The germline CDR1 and CDR2 sequences are SGHTA and FQGNSA. The V and J ends lost 4 bases and 2 bases, in that order; junction bases with no gene match: 1. CDR3 length equals 15 residues. CDR3 loop: CASSSGLAGQETQYF. The DNA of the CDR3 is TGTGCCAGCAGCTCGGGACTAGCGGGACAAGAGACCCAGTACTTC.

The chain combines TRBV9 with TRBJ2-7; D possibly corresponds to TRBD1 (7 bases). The ends were cut back, 4 bases at V and 2 bases at J, with 13 bases in the middle. This CDR3 is 14 amino acids long. Per germline, CDR1 SGDLS and CDR2 YYNGEE. This chain's CDR3 is CASSPEGAAYEQYF. The DNA for the CDR3 is TGTGCCAGCAGCCCGGAGGGGGCTGCCTACGAGCAGTACTTC.

The chain links TRBV6-6 to TRBJ2-1; tentative D call: TRBD1 (6 bases). The CDR3 spans 16 residues. V gave up 2 bases and J gave up 6 bases, with 17 bases separating them. The germline CDR1 and CDR2 sequences are MNHNY and SVGAGI (reference sequence). The CDR3 DNA is TGTGCCAGCAGTTACACCTCTCCGACAGGATTCAATGAGCAGTTCTTC. Translating gives CASSYTSPTGFNEQFF.

The rearrangement links TRBV19 to TRBJ2-6; the D gene is possibly TRBD1 (6 bases). The CDR3 consists of 16 residues. Germline-derived CDR1 and CDR2 are LNHDA and SQIVND (reference sequence). V shed 5 bases and J shed 0 bases, with 11 bases lying between them. The DNA for the CDR3 is TGTGCCAGTAGTGGTTTACAGGGCTCTGGGGCCAACGTCCTGACTTTC. It codes for CASSGLQGSGANVLTF.

The V gene is TRBV5-1, the J gene TRBJ2-2; D is ambiguous. The CDR3 has 15 residues. Germline lookup yields CDR1 SGHRS and CDR2 YFSETQ. Trimming removed 0 bases at V and 0 bases at J, with 6 bases between. CDR3 in amino acids: CASSLGNTNTGELFF. CDR3 sequence (DNA): TGCGCCAGCAGCTTGGGTAACACGAACACCGGGGAGCTGTTTTTT.

The J gene is TRBJ1-1, the V gene TRBV18; D call uncertain. The V end lost 3 bases, the J end lost 3 bases, and 14 bases lay between the germline ends. CDR1 is KGHSH and CDR2 is LQKENI in the germline V gene. There are 15 residues in the CDR3. This CDR3 reads CASSPVAASDTEAFF. The CDR3 DNA sequence: TGTGCCAGCTCACCGGTCGCTGCCTCGGACACTGAAGCTTTCTTT.

This chain uses TRBV29-1 with TRBJ1-5; D unclear. CDR1 SQVTM and CDR2 ANQGSEA come from the germline V gene. Deletions cut 6 bases from V and 0 bases from J, with 9 bases between. This CDR3 is built from 13 residues. The chain's CDR3 is CSVSTSSNQPQHF. The CDR3 nucleotides are TGCAGCGTATCTACCTCTAGCAATCAGCCCCAGCATTTT.

This chain connects TRBV11-2 to TRBJ2-1; 12 positions agree with TRBD2. The CDR3 sequence is 16 residues long. The germline CDR1 and CDR2 sequences are SGHAT and FQNNGV. Trimming at V came to 1 base and at J to 8 bases, leaving 6 bases not matched to a gene. CDR3: CASSLGPLAGGHEQFF. The CDR3 DNA reads as TGTGCCAGCAGCTTAGGGCCACTAGCGGGAGGCCATGAGCAGTTCTTC.

V usage is TRBV4-3 and J usage is TRBJ2-7, with 9 bases lining up with TRBD1. The CDR3 spans 16 residues. The germline V gene has CDR1 LGHNA and CDR2 YSLEER. The junction had 9 bases not matched to a gene; V was cut back by 2 bases and J by 4 bases. The CDR3 DNA reads TGCGCCAGCAGCCAATCGGACAGGGGTTGGTCGTACGAGCAGTACTTC. Amino acids: CASSQSDRGWSYEQYF.

The DNA of the CDR3 is TGTGCCACCAGCAGGGGCGGAGGGCGGTATGGGGACACTGAAGCTTTCTTT. Protein product: CATSRGGGRYGDTEAFF. This sequence joins TRBV15 and TRBJ1-1; D is ambiguous. The germline V gene encodes CDR1 LNHNV and CDR2 YYDKDF (reference sequence). Trimming cost V 3 bases and J 3 bases, with 20 bases left between them. CDR3 length: 17 residues.

V usage is TRBV5-6 and J usage is TRBJ2-2; D remains ambiguous. The germline V and J ends were trimmed by 4 bases and 6 bases, with 7 bases remaining between them. Germline V gene data show CDR1 as SGHDT and CDR2 as YYEEEE. This CDR3 is 12 amino acids long. The CDR3 nucleotides are TGTGCCAGCAGCCCCTCCCCCGGGGAGCTGTTTTTT. Its translation is CASSPSPGELFF.

This clone was seen a handful of times. The chain joins TRBV7-9 to TRBJ2-7, with 10 bases identical to TRBD1. With V trimmed by 5 bases and J by 4 bases, 2 bases remained unmatched. This CDR3 spans 13 amino acids. Germline-derived CDR1 and CDR2 are SEHNR and FQNEAQ (reference sequence). The CDR3 DNA sequence: TGTGCCAGCAGCGGACAGGGGGAGTACGAGCAGTACTTC. This codes for CASSGQGEYEQYF.

V usage is TRBV5-8 and J usage is TRBJ2-7; 8 bases fit TRBD1. This CDR3 region has 15 residues. V lost 4 bases and J lost 7; bases outside the gene matches: 13. Germline V CDR1 and CDR2: SGHTS, YDEGEE. CDR3 bases: TGTGCCAGCAGCCTTGCCGGGACAGGAACCTTGGAGCAGTACTTC. This translates into CASSLAGTGTLEQYF.

This chain links TRBV30 with TRBJ2-7; the D gene is possibly TRBD2 (5 bases). From germline, CDR1 is GTSNPN and CDR2 SVGIG (reference sequence). The CDR3 covers 12 residues. V lost 0 bases and J 10 bases, leaving 13 bases between the germline ends. The CDR3 protein is CAWSVDYPRQYF. For the CDR3, the DNA is TGTGCCTGGAGTGTAGACTATCCGAGACAGTACTTC.

The V call is TRBV25-1, the J call TRBJ2-1, with 8 positions matching TRBD2. The CDR3 totals 17 residues. With V trimmed by 4 bases and J by 8 bases, 16 bases remained unmatched. CDR1 and CDR2 from the germline V gene are MGHDK and SYGVNS. This CDR3 reads CASSVRTSGHRRDEQFF. The CDR3 nucleotides read TGTGCCAGCAGTGTGCGAACTAGCGGACATCGAAGGGATGAGCAGTTCTTC.